The sequence of this T cell receptor beta chain was determined in a study of T-cell reconstitution after alpha-beta-depleted transplantation in children. Molecular barcoding with unique molecular identifiers was used for the TCRbeta library. TCRdb re-called the PCR reads through MiXCR, storing one row per CDR3 protein. Of about 72,000 distinct CDR3 sequences in the sample, about 7% were seen once. The CDR3 covers 12 residues. Trimming stripped 2 bases from V and 5 bases from J, with 3 bases between. Ten or more counts support this clonotype. The genes are TRBV12-3 or TRBV12-4 and TRBJ2-2; D unclear. This receptor was taken from a human donor who donated a stem cell graft to a child with acute lymphoblastic leukemia. Sequences were derived from PBMCs from the stem cell graft donor, sampled from the stem cell graft. The DNA for the CDR3 is TGTGCCAGCAGTTTAAGGACCGGGGAGCTGTTTTTT. It translates to CASSLRTGELFF.